The sequence of this T cell receptor (beta chain) was determined in a study of blood T cell repertoires in COVID-19. At the level of the study: COVID-19 samples collected from the United States, Italy and Spain covered acute and convalescent phases. T cells, B-cell-depleted T cells, or PBMCs provided the cDNA or gDNA that served as material.

Measured with immunoSEQ multiplex PCR; TCRdb has only the in-frame clones, and not every one. The sample lists 150,000 to 200,000 clones, around 89% occurring once. Looked up from germline, CDR1 is SQVTM and CDR2 is ANQGSEA. This CDR3 region has 15 residues. The V end lost 3 bases, the J end lost 2 bases, and 17 bases lay between the germline ends. This clone was seen just once. Material: peripheral blood. V usage is TRBV29-1 and J usage is TRBJ2-7; D is possibly TRBD1 (6 bases). This receptor was taken from a man younger than 35 who had recovered from COVID-19. DNA of the CDR3: TGCAGCGTTGACGGTACCGGGACACAACCCTACGAGCAGTACTTC. Protein: CSVDGTGTQPYEQYF.